This TCR beta chain was profiled in a study of blood T cell repertoires in COVID-19. The overall study: Samples came from the United States, Italy and Spain, spanning acute and convalescent COVID-19. Sources were T cells, B-cell-depleted T cells, or PBMCs; the material itself was cDNA or gDNA.

The method was immunoSEQ multiplex PCR; TCRdb's version includes in-frame clones alone and lacks a portion of them. The sample has 380,000 or so clones; more than 80% are singletons. The V end was cut by 0 bases, the J end by 2 bases, with 19 bases between. The CDR3 extends over 19 amino acids. Germline V gives CDR1 SGHTA, CDR2 FQGTGA. The chain carries TRBV7-3 and TRBJ2-2; TRBD1 might be the D (6 bases). This TCR derives from a man between 40 and 49 years old with acute or convalescent COVID-19. Sample: peripheral blood. The CDR3 DNA is TGTGCCAGCAGCTTAACGTTGTCCTTCCACAGGGTCAACACCGGGGAGCTGTTTTTT. Protein sequence: CASSLTLSFHRVNTGELFF.